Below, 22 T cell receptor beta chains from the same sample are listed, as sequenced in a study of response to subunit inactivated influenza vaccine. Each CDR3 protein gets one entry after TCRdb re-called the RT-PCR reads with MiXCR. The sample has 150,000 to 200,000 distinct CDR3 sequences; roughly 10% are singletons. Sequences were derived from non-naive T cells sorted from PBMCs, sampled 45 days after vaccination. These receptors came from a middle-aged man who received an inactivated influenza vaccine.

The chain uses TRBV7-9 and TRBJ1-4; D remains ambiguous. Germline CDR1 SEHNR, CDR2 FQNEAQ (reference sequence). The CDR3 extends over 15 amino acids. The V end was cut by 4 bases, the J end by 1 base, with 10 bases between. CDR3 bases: TGTGCCAGCAGCTATGGACTGGGAACTAATGAAAAACTGTTTTTT. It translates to CASSYGLGTNEKLFF. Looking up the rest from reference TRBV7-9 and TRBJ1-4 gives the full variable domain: DTGVSQNPRHKITKRGQNVTFRCDPISEHNRLYWYRQTLGQGPEFLTYFQNEAQLEKSRLLSDRFSAERPKGSFSTLEIQRTEQGDSAMYLCASSYGLGTNEKLFFGSGTQLSVL.

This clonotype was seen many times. The CDR3 sequence: CASSQELAGGKNEQFF. CDR3 bases: TGCGCCAGCAGCCAAGAATTAGCGGGAGGGAAAAATGAGCAGTTCTTC. V usage is TRBV4-3 and J usage is TRBJ2-1; 11 bases are a match to TRBD2. CDR1 LGHNA and CDR2 YSLEER come from the germline V gene. This CDR3 region has 16 residues. Germline trimming cut 0 bases from V and 7 bases from J; bases unmatched to any gene: 5.

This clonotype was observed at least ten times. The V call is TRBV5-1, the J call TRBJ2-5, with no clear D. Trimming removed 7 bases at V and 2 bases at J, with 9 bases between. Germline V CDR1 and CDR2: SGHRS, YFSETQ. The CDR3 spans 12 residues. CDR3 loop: CASRADQETQYF. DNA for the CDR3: TGCGCCAGCCGGGCGGATCAAGAGACCCAGTACTTC.

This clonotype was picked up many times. The CDR3 is CASSEIAGGGETQYF. In nucleotides, the CDR3 is TGTGCCAGCAGCGAAATAGCGGGAGGCGGGGAGACCCAGTACTTC. This chain links TRBV9 with TRBJ2-5; 10 bases align to TRBD2. V lost 3 bases and J lost 5; bases outside the gene matches: 7. Germline CDR1 reads SGDLS; CDR2 reads YYNGEE. This CDR3 has 15 residues.

The CDR3, as DNA: TGTGCCAGCAGCTTGGACAGAAGCAATCAGCCCCAGCATTTT. Protein product: CASSLDRSNQPQHF. This chain links TRBV5-6 with TRBJ1-5; D is unclear. V was shortened by 0 bases and J by 1 base, with 5 bases between the two germline ends. This CDR3 region has 14 residues. CDR1 and CDR2 from the germline V gene are SGHDT and YYEEEE.

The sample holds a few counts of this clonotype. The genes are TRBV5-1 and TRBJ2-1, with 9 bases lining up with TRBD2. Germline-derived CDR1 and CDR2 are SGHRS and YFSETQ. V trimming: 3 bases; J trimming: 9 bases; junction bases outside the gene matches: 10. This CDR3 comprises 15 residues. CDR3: CASSSSSGIGGEQFF. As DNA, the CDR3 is TGCGCCAGCAGCTCGTCTAGCGGGATAGGTGGTGAGCAGTTCTTC.

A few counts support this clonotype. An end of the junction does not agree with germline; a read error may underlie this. The CDR3, as DNA: TGCGCCAGAAGCCAAGTCCGGGGAGCTAACTATGGCTACACCTTC. Its translation is CARSQVRGANYGYTF. The rearrangement links TRBV4-3 to TRBJ1-2; unclear D gene. CDR1 and CDR2 (germline): LGHNA, YSLEER. The CDR3 consists of 15 residues.

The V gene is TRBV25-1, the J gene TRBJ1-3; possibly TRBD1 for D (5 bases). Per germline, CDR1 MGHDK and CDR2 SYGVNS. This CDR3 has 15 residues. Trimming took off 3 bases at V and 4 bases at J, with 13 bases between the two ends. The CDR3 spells CASSDFGGAGNTIYF. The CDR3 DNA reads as TGTGCCAGCAGTGATTTCGGAGGGGCGGGAAACACCATATATTTT.

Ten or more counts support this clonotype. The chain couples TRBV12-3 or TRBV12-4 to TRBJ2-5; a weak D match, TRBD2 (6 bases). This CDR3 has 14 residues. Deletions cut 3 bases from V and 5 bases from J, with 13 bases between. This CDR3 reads CASSFRSGGETQYF. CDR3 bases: TGTGCCAGCAGTTTTAGGAGTGGGGGGGAGACCCAGTACTTC.

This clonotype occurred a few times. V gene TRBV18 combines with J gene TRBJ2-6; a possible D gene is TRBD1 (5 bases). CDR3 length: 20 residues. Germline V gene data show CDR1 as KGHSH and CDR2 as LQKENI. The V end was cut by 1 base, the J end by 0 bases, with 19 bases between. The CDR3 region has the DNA TGTGCCAGCTCACCACTCGGTTTTGGGCAGGGCGTCTCTGGGGCCAACGTCCTGACTTTC. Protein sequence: CASSPLGFGQGVSGANVLTF.

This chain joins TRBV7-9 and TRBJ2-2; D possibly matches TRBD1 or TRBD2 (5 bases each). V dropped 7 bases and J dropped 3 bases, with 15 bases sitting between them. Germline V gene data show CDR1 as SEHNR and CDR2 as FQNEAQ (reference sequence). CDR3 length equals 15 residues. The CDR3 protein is CASNPRGVYTGELFF. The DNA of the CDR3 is TGTGCCAGCAACCCAAGAGGGGTGTACACCGGGGAGCTGTTTTTT. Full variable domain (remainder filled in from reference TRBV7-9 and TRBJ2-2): DTGVSQNPRHKITKRGQNVTFRCDPISEHNRLYWYRQTLGQGPEFLTYFQNEAQLEKSRLLSDRFSAERPKGSFSTLEIQRTEQGDSAMYLCASNPRGVYTGELFFGEGSRLTVL.

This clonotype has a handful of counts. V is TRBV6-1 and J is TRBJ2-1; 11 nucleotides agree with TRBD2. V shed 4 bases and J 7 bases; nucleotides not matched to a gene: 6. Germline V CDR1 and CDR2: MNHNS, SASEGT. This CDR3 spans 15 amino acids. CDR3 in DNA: TGTGCCAGCAGTGCAATAGCGGGGGGGTCAAATGAGCAGTTCTTC. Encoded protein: CASSAIAGGSNEQFF.

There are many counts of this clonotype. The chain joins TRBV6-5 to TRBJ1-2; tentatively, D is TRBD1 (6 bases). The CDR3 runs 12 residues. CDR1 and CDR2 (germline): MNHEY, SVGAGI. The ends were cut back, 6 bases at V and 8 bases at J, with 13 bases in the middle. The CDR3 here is CASSYTGFGYTF. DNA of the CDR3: TGTGCCAGCAGCTATACAGGGTTCGGCTACACCTTC.

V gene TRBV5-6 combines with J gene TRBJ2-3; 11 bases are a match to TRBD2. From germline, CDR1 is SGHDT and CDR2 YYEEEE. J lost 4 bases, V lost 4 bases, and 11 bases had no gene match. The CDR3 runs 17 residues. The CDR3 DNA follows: TGTGCCAGCAGCCCCCCACTAGCGGGAGTTCGGGCAGATACGCAGTATTTT. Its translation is CASSPPLAGVRADTQYF.

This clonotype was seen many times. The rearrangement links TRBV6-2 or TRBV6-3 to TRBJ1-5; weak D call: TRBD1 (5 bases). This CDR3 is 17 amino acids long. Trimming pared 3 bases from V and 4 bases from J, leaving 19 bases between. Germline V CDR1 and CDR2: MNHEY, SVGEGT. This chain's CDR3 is CASSYSEGNFENQPQHF. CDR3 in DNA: TGTGCCAGCAGTTATTCCGAGGGGAACTTCGAGAATCAGCCCCAGCATTTT.

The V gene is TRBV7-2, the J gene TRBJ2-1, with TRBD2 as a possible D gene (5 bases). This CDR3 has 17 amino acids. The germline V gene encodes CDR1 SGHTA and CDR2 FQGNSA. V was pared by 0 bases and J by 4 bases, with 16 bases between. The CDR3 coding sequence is TGTGCCAGCAGCTTAGCTCCGACTATCGGGCGGTACAATGAGCAGTTCTTC. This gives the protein CASSLAPTIGRYNEQFF.

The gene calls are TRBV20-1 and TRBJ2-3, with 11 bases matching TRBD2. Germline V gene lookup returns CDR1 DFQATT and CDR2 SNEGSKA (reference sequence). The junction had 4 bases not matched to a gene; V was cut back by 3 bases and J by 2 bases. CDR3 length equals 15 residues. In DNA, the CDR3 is TGCAGTGCTAGCCCTAGCGGGAGGTCCACAGATACGCAGTATTTT. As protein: CSASPSGRSTDTQYF.

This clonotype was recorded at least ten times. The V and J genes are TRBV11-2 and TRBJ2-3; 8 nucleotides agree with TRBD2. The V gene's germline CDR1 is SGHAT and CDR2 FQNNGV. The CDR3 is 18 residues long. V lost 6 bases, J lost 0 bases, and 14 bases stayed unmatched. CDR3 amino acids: CASRTQTSGGFSTDTQYF. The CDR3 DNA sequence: TGTGCCAGCAGGACACAAACTAGCGGAGGATTTAGCACAGATACGCAGTATTTT. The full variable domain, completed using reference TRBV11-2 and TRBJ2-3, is EAGVAQSPRYKIIEKRQSVAFWCNPISGHATLYWYQQILGQGPKLLIQFQNNGVVDDSQLPKDRFSAERLKGVDSTLKIQPAKLEDSAVYLCASRTQTSGGFSTDTQYFGPGTRLTVL.

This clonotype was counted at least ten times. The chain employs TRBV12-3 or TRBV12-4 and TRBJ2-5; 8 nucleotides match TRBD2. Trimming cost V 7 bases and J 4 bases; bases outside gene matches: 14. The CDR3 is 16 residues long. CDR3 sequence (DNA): TGTGCCAGCAAGGCCGGGGGGGGGGGCGACAGAGAGACCCAGTACTTC. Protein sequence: CASKAGGGGDRETQYF.

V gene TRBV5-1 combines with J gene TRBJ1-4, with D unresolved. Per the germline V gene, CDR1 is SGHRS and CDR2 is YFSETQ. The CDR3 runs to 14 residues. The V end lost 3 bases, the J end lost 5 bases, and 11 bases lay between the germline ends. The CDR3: CASSYSVPNEKLFF. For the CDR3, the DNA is TGCGCCAGCAGCTATAGTGTCCCAAATGAAAAACTGTTTTTT.

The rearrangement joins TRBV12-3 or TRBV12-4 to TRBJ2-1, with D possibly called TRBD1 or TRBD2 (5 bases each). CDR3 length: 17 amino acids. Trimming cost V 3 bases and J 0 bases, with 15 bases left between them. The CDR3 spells CASSFLGDLFSYNEQFF. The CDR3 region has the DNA TGTGCCAGCAGTTTTTTAGGGGACCTATTCTCCTACAATGAGCAGTTCTTC.

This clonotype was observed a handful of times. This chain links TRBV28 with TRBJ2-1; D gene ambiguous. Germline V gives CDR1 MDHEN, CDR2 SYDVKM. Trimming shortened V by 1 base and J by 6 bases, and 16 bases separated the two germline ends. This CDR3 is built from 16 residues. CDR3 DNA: TGTGCCAGCAGTTTATTTGGGCCCCCACATCCCAATGAGCAGTTCTTC. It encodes CASSLFGPPHPNEQFF.